A single sample gave rise to the 15 T cell receptor beta chains below, sequenced in a study of shared clonotypes between healthy human individuals. TCRdb keeps only in-frame clones here, not all; method: immunoSEQ multiplex PCR. Here the sample spans about 490,000 clones, 65% to 80% being singletons. Sequenced material: PBMCs. The receptors derive from a woman between 40 and 55 years old in good health. Some clones in this sample may be carry-over from other donors' samples.

The chain is built from TRBV11-2 and TRBJ2-3; D uncertain. The CDR3 covers 14 residues. The ends were cut back, 6 bases at V and 1 base at J, with 11 bases in the middle. Germline assignment: CDR1 SGHAT and CDR2 FQNNGV. The CDR3 here is CASSRSSGTDTQYF. CDR3 nucleotide sequence: TGTGCCAGCAGTCGATCCTCGGGCACAGATACGCAGTATTTT. The full variable domain, with the rest looked up from reference TRBV11-2 and TRBJ2-3, is EAGVAQSPRYKIIEKRQSVAFWCNPISGHATLYWYQQILGQGPKLLIQFQNNGVVDDSQLPKDRFSAERLKGVDSTLKIQPAKLEDSAVYLCASSRSSGTDTQYFGPGTRLTVL.

The chain carries TRBV19 and TRBJ1-4; no clear D. CDR3 length: 15 amino acids. Germline V gene lookup returns CDR1 LNHDA and CDR2 SQIVND (reference sequence). The germline V and J ends were trimmed by 9 bases and 8 bases, with 22 bases remaining between them. In nucleotides, the CDR3 is TGTGCCAGCCAGGCCTCGGGGTTTGGTAACGAAAAACTGTTTTTT. Translation: CASQASGFGNEKLFF.

As regards this clone: A much larger clone differs from this one at a single base, so this may be a read error. The sample holds other DNA sequences that translate to the same CDR3. The CDR3, as DNA: TGTGCCAGCAGCCAAGTCGTAGGCTTGTGGGGGCAGGGGAATGGCTACACCTTC. It codes for CASSQVVGLWGQGNGYTF. The chain links TRBV4-2 to TRBJ1-2, with a tentative D call TRBD1 (6 bases). Trimming pared 1 base from V and 6 bases from J, leaving 24 bases between. CDR3 length: 18 amino acids. The germline V gene has CDR1 LGHNA and CDR2 YNFKEQ.

The J gene is TRBJ2-1, the V gene TRBV5-6, with 9 bases identical to TRBD2. The V and J ends lost 2 bases and 0 bases, in that order; junction bases with no gene match: 3. Germline lookup yields CDR1 SGHDT and CDR2 YYEEEE. The CDR3 runs 16 residues. The CDR3 spells CASSLRSGSSYNEQFF. In DNA, the CDR3 is TGTGCCAGCAGCTTACGTAGCGGGAGCTCCTACAATGAGCAGTTCTTC.

The CDR3 sequence: CASSGGHAMLEQYF. In DNA, the CDR3 is TGTGCCAGCAGTGGGGGACATGCCATGCTTGAGCAGTACTTC. This rearrangement joins TRBV28 to TRBJ2-7; weak D call: TRBD1 (6 bases). The CDR3 runs 14 residues. Germline CDR1 reads MDHEN; CDR2 reads SYDVKM. V was pared by 5 bases and J by 7 bases, with 18 bases between.

This clone was found a few times. The chain joins TRBV5-5 to TRBJ1-2; D gene unclear. Per germline, CDR1 SGHKS and CDR2 YYEKEE (reference sequence). This CDR3 is 15 amino acids long. Trimming cost V 0 bases and J 8 bases, with 17 bases left between them. CDR3 loop: CASSLAQDRVWGYTF. The CDR3 nucleotides are TGTGCCAGCAGCTTGGCCCAAGACCGCGTCTGGGGCTACACCTTC.

About this clone: Other DNA sequences of this sample code for an identical CDR3. The chain has TRBV4-3 and TRBJ2-7; D may be TRBD1 (5 bases). Trimming pared 4 bases from V and 0 bases from J, leaving 10 bases between. CDR1 is LGHNA and CDR2 is YSLEER in the germline V gene. This CDR3 region has 14 residues. This CDR3 reads CASSPRQNSYEQYF. CDR3 nucleotides: TGCGCCAGCAGCCCAAGACAGAACTCCTACGAGCAGTACTTC.

The rearrangement links TRBV6-1 to TRBJ2-2, with 8 bases identical to TRBD1. J gave up 7 bases and V 4 bases, and 8 bases lay outside the gene matches. This CDR3 has 15 amino acids. The V gene's germline CDR1 is MNHNS and CDR2 SASEGT. The CDR3 reads CASSGTGGRDGELFF. For the CDR3, the DNA is TGTGCCAGCAGTGGAACAGGGGGACGGGACGGGGAGCTGTTTTTT.

In nucleotides, the CDR3 is TGTGCCAGCGACTCCAATGAGCAGTTCTTC. Its translation: CASDSNEQFF. The chain recombines TRBV2 with TRBJ2-1, with D unclear. The CDR3 contains 10 residues. Trimming took 8 bases from V and 6 from J, leaving 5 bases between them. The V gene's germline CDR1 is SNHLY and CDR2 FYNNEI.

The chain is built from TRBV28 and TRBJ2-5; a weak D match, TRBD1 (6 bases). This CDR3 is 20 amino acids long. CDR1 and CDR2 from the germline V gene are MDHEN and SYDVKM. V lost 5 bases to trimming and J lost 5 bases, with 33 bases between them. CDR3 DNA: TGTGCCAGCAGTCCTGAAACCGGGACAATGGAACCAAAAGCTGGGGAGACCCAGTACTTC. Translating it yields CASSPETGTMEPKAGETQYF.

The genes are TRBV4-2 and TRBJ1-1, with D hard to call. The CDR3 is 15 amino acids. The germline CDR1 and CDR2 sequences are LGHNA and YNFKEQ. Trimming left V 5 bases short and J 1 base short, with 14 bases between. CDR3 in amino acids: CASSGEGSANTEAFF. CDR3 sequence (DNA): TGTGCCAGCAGCGGGGAGGGCTCTGCGAACACTGAAGCTTTCTTT.

CDR3: CASSYTGLAGYNEQFF. The CDR3 bases are TGTGCCAGCAGTTATACGGGACTAGCGGGCTACAATGAGCAGTTCTTC. The J gene is TRBJ2-1, the V gene TRBV6-5, with 12 bases aligning to TRBD2. V trimming: 3 bases; J trimming: 3 bases; junction bases outside the gene matches: 3. The CDR3 has 16 residues. CDR1 and CDR2 from the germline V gene are MNHEY and SVGAGI.

The chain carries TRBV7-2 and TRBJ1-3; D uncertain. Trimming removed 0 bases at V and 0 bases at J, with 6 bases between. The CDR3 covers 15 residues. From germline, CDR1 is SGHTA and CDR2 FQGNSA. The CDR3 nucleotides read TGTGCCAGCAGCTTAGCCCGAGTCTCTGGAAACACCATATATTTT. Translated, it gives CASSLARVSGNTIYF.

The V gene is TRBV28, the J gene TRBJ1-2; D call uncertain. Germline V gene data show CDR1 as MDHEN and CDR2 as SYDVKM. The CDR3 sequence is 13 residues long. The V and J ends lost 8 bases and 1 base respectively, with 11 bases between them. CDR3 in DNA: TGTGCCAGCGGGCCCGACATTAACTATGGCTACACCTTC. This sequence encodes CASGPDINYGYTF.

With regard to this clone: This clone may be a read error of a much larger clone one base away. This sequence joins TRBV11-3 and TRBJ2-3; 10 positions agree with TRBD2. V lost 5 bases and J lost 3; bases outside the gene matches: 5. The CDR3 is made up of 15 amino acids. Germline V gene sequence: CDR1 SGHNT, CDR2 YENEEA. The CDR3 nucleotides read TGTGCCAGCAGCCGAGCGGGAGGGCCGACAGATACGCAGTATTTT. Residues: CASSRAGGPTDTQYF.